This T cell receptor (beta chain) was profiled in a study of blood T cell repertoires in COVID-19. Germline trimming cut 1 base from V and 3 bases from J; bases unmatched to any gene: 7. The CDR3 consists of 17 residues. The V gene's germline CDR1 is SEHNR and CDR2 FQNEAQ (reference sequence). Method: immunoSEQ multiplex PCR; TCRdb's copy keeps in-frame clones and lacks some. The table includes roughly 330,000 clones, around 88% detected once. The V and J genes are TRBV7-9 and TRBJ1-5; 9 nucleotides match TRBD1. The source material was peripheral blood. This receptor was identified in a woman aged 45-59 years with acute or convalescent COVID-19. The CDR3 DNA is TGTGCCAGCAGCTTAGGGGACAGGGACCCCTACAATCAGCCCCAGCATTTT. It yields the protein CASSLGDRDPYNQPQHF.